This passage covers 20 T cell receptor beta chains from one sample sequenced in a study of metastatic and nonmetastatic thyroid tumors. From the PCR reads, TCRdb re-called clones with MiXCR. The sample lists about 17,000 clones, about 28% occurring once. Every patient underwent thyroid surgery untreated. Sequencing was carried out using tumor tissue. These receptors were obtained from a female donor with papillary thyroid cancer or a benign thyroid nodule (not recorded which). Some clones in this sample may be carry-over from other donors' samples.

In its sample, this clone was seen a few times. This clone may be a read error of a much larger clone one base away. Lacking the conserved final phenylalanine or tryptophan, this CDR3 likely reflects a read error. The chain couples TRBV29-1 to TRBJ1-2, with a tentative D call TRBD1 (5 bases). This CDR3 region has 13 residues. Germline V gene data show CDR1 as SQVTM and CDR2 as ANQGSEA. V was trimmed by 6 bases and J by 6 bases, leaving 17 bases between them. CDR3 sequence (DNA): TGCAGCGTGGAGGCCAGGGTAGGGGATGGCTACACCCTC. This gives the protein CSVEARVGDGYTL.

This clone was seen repeatedly, ten times or more. This specimen includes other DNA sequences encoding the same CDR3. The J gene is TRBJ1-2, the V gene TRBV6-1; TRBD1 is a possible D gene (5 bases). This CDR3 is 17 amino acids long. The germline V and J ends were trimmed by 3 bases and 4 bases, with 21 bases remaining between them. Germline V gene sequence: CDR1 MNHNS, CDR2 SASEGT. CDR3 sequence reads: CASSDFWGHPLGYGYTF. The CDR3 DNA reads TGTGCCAGCAGTGATTTTTGGGGCCACCCCTTGGGCTATGGCTACACCTTC.

As concerns this clone: Its ends do not fully match the called genes, so a read error is possible. Distinct nucleotide sequences in the sample also encode this CDR3. This chain uses TRBV7-2 with TRBJ2-1; 15 positions agree with TRBD2. From germline, CDR1 is SGHTA and CDR2 FQGNSA. CDR3 size: 17 residues. The CDR3 region is CASRLARTSGGADEQFF. CDR3 DNA: TGTGCCAGCAGATTAGCCCGGACTAGCGGGGGGGCAGATGAGCAGTTCTTC. The full variable domain, rest sourced from reference TRBV7-2 and TRBJ2-1, is GAGVSQSPSNKVTEKGKDVELRCDPISGHTALYWYRQSLGQGLEFLIYFQGNSAPDKSGLPSDRFSAERTGGSVSTLTIQRTQQEDSAVYLCASRLARTSGGADEQFFGPGTRLTVL.

This clone ranks as medium-sized. The chain is built from TRBV5-1 and TRBJ2-7; D is unresolved. V gave up 4 bases and J gave up 3 bases, with 14 bases separating them. Germline V lookup: CDR1 SGHRS, CDR2 YFSETQ. This CDR3 contains 14 residues. The CDR3 DNA reads TGCGCCAGCAGCCCCGGTATTATTGGCTACGAGCAGTACTTC. Translation: CASSPGIIGYEQYF.

Here the CDR3 reads CSARDRFGTSGSHNEQFF. CDR3 nucleotide sequence: TGCAGTGCTAGAGATCGTTTCGGGACTAGCGGGAGTCACAATGAGCAGTTCTTC. The chain combines TRBV20-1 with TRBJ2-1, with 14 bases that match TRBD2. Germline V CDR1 and CDR2: DFQATT, SNEGSKA (reference sequence). This CDR3 comprises 18 residues. With V trimmed by 0 bases and J by 5 bases, 9 bases remained unmatched.

The table lists this clone with many counts. The CDR3 coding sequence is TGTGCCACCAGTGATGGACGGAGGGGCCTCCATGAAAAACTGTTTTTT. It encodes CATSDGRRGLHEKLFF. The chain couples TRBV24-1 to TRBJ1-4; maybe TRBD1 (5 bases). Germline V gene data show CDR1 as KGHDR and CDR2 as SFDVKD. V was clipped by 3 bases and J by 6 bases, with 16 bases between them. The CDR3 sequence is 16 residues long.

Within the sample, this clone is large (0.1 to 1%). The chain combines TRBV6-5 with TRBJ2-7; a possible D gene is TRBD2 (6 bases). Germline CDR1 is MNHEY and CDR2 is SVGAGI. V was clipped by 0 bases and J by 3 bases, with 6 bases between them. The CDR3 covers 13 residues. The CDR3: CASSYSTSYEQYF. The CDR3 nucleotides are TGTGCCAGCAGTTACTCGACTAGCTACGAGCAGTACTTC.

The chain combines TRBV6-4 with TRBJ2-3; possibly TRBD1 for D (6 bases). The CDR3 consists of 18 residues. Germline-derived CDR1 and CDR2 are MRHNA and SNTAGT. V shed 0 bases and J shed 4 bases, with 20 bases lying between them. The CDR3 sequence is CASSDSNPGTGYADTQYF. The CDR3 DNA follows: TGTGCCAGCAGTGACTCGAACCCCGGTACAGGGTACGCAGATACGCAGTATTTT.

This clone has a handful of counts. The chain carries TRBV10-1 and TRBJ2-3, with D possibly matching TRBD2 (7 bases). Germline loops: CDR1 WNHNN, CDR2 SYGVQD (reference sequence). The length of the CDR3 is 16 residues. Trimming took off 2 bases at V and 7 bases at J, with 19 bases between the two ends. The CDR3 is CASSEESGGYIYTQYF. The CDR3 bases are TGCGCCAGCAGTGAGGAGTCGGGGGGCTACATATATACGCAGTATTTT.

This clone occurred a few times. The chain recombines TRBV6-1 with TRBJ1-6; no clear D. The germline V gene encodes CDR1 MNHNS and CDR2 SASEGT. V lost 5 bases to trimming and J lost 9 bases, with 14 bases between them. The CDR3 contains 14 residues. The CDR3 reads CASSSHKPGSPLHF. The CDR3 DNA reads TGTGCCAGCAGTTCCCACAAACCGGGTTCACCCCTCCACTTT.

This clone qualifies as medium-sized. The chain links TRBV7-3 to TRBJ1-3; TRBD1 is a possible D gene (6 bases). Germline CDR1 is SGHTA and CDR2 is FQGTGA. Deletions cut 1 base from V and 4 bases from J, with 8 bases between. The CDR3 sequence is 14 residues long. In nucleotides, the CDR3 is TGTGCCAGCAGCTTAAAAGGGACAGGAAACACCATATATTTT. This gives the protein CASSLKGTGNTIYF.

This clone is medium-sized (0.01 to 0.1%) in the sample. This sequence joins TRBV20-1 and TRBJ1-6; TRBD1 matches at 7 bases. The CDR3 has 14 residues. With 5 bases clipped from V and 9 bases from J, the junction kept 10 bases outside the gene matches. Per germline, CDR1 DFQATT and CDR2 SNEGSKA (reference sequence). CDR3 DNA sequence: TGCAGTGCTTTACCGGGACAGAGTCGTTCACCCCTCCACTTT. It is translated as CSALPGQSRSPLHF.

This clone was recorded a few times. The V gene is TRBV16, the J gene TRBJ2-7; 10 bases map to TRBD1. Looked up from germline, CDR1 is KGHSY and CDR2 is FQNENV. J lost 5 bases, V lost 5 bases, and 9 bases had no gene match. CDR3 length: 15 residues. The CDR3 coding sequence is TGTGCCAGCAGCACCCCGGGACAGGGGCCGAACGAGCAGTACTTC. Its protein is CASSTPGQGPNEQYF.

This clone has a count of ten or more. The J gene is TRBJ2-3, the V gene TRBV10-1; D is possibly TRBD1 (5 bases). V was trimmed by 0 bases and J by 4 bases, leaving 11 bases between them. CDR3 length equals 15 residues. Germline-derived CDR1 and CDR2 are WNHNN and SYGVQD (reference sequence). The CDR3 spells CASSESQGPSDTQYF. The CDR3 nucleotides are TGCGCCAGCAGTGAGTCCCAGGGCCCGTCAGATACGCAGTATTTT.

This clone was found many times. The V and J genes are TRBV28 and TRBJ1-1; perhaps TRBD1 as D (5 bases). The CDR3 extends over 12 amino acids. Germline CDR1 reads MDHEN; CDR2 reads SYDVKM. With 2 bases removed from V and 8 bases from J, the gap between germline ends came to 9 bases. The DNA of the CDR3 is TGTGCCAGCAGTTTAAGGGGCATCGAAGCTTTCTTT. Protein product: CASSLRGIEAFF.

This clone was seen repeatedly, ten times or more. The chain couples TRBV30 to TRBJ1-6; D may be TRBD1 (6 bases). The CDR3 contains 17 residues. V was clipped by 3 bases and J by 0 bases, with 15 bases between them. The germline V gene encodes CDR1 GTSNPN and CDR2 SVGIG (reference sequence). The CDR3 DNA reads TGTGCCTGGAGGGACAGACGATCCAGCTCCTATAATTCACCCCTCCACTTT. Its protein is CAWRDRRSSSYNSPLHF.

In its sample, this clone ranks as medium-sized. CDR3 sequence reads: CSASGTGNQPQHF. CDR3 coding DNA: TGCAGTGCTAGCGGGACAGGCAATCAGCCCCAGCATTTT. V gene TRBV20-1 combines with J gene TRBJ1-5; 7 bases fit TRBD1. The CDR3 consists of 13 residues. With V trimmed by 3 bases and J by 2 bases, 1 base remained unmatched. Germline V CDR1 and CDR2: DFQATT, SNEGSKA (reference sequence).

This clone has at least ten counts. At one of its ends the junction is not consistent with the germline gene, which may arise from a read error. The rearrangement joins TRBV5-4 to TRBJ1-1; D remains ambiguous. CDR3 length equals 12 residues. CDR1 and CDR2 (germline): SGHNT, YYREEE (reference sequence). The CDR3, as DNA: TGCGCCAGCAGCTTTCCGGACACTGAAGCTTTCTTT. Amino acid sequence: CASSFPDTEAFF.

This clone showed up just a few times. Given a much more abundant clone one base away, this may be a read error. CDR3 loop: CASSYSGVRDGYTF. In nucleotides, the CDR3 is TGTGCCAGCAGTTACTCGGGGGTCAGGGATGGCTACACCTTC. The V and J genes are TRBV6-6 and TRBJ1-2; D is possibly TRBD1 (5 bases). The V gene lost 0 bases and the J gene lost 6 bases, with 11 bases spanning the gap. The germline CDR1 and CDR2 sequences are MNHNY and SVGAGI (reference sequence). The CDR3 totals 14 residues.

In this sample, this clone turned up many times. The chain carries TRBV10-2 and TRBJ1-2, with D unresolved. The CDR3 is made up of 15 amino acids. V gave up 3 bases and J gave up 0 bases, with 11 bases separating them. Looked up from germline, CDR1 is WSHSY and CDR2 is SAAADI. This CDR3 reads CASSDLAAPNYGYTF. The DNA of the CDR3 is TGCGCCAGCAGTGATTTGGCAGCTCCTAACTATGGCTACACCTTC.